Sequencing of this TCR beta chain was carried out in a study of T cell responses to AZD1222 COVID-19 vaccine. Whole-study context: Whether given at about 4 or about 12 weeks, second doses were pooled. Regarding the study as a whole: Spike was spanned by vaccine-associated CD4 TCRs, which were dominant at 160-218 and 743-854. Donors were chiefly white British, with a greater number of females, and clonal diversity was perhaps underestimated. Within unmutated variant regions lay the reported targets of nearly half of spike-specific TCRs.

Profiled with immunoSEQ multiplex PCR; TCRdb holds only in-frame clones, not every one. Here the sample spans under 150,000 clones, more than 85% being singletons. The CDR3 runs to 15 residues. V gave up 5 bases and J gave up 0 bases, with 17 bases separating them. Germline-derived CDR1 and CDR2 are GTSNPN and SVGIG (reference sequence). Points on this clone: The antigen is unknown.

This sequence originates from an adult in good health. The rearrangement joins TRBV30 to TRBJ2-7; D may match TRBD1 or TRBD2 (5 bases each). The source material was peripheral blood, sampled on day 0 of AZD1222 vaccination. CDR3 sequence (DNA): TGTGCCTGGGGGGGTCCGGGACCAAGCTCCTACGAGCAGTACTTC. This gives the protein CAWGGPGPSSYEQYF.